Below, 28 T cell receptor beta chains from the same sample are listed, as sequenced in a study of blood T cell repertoires in COVID-19. TCRdb keeps only in-frame clones here, not all; method: immunoSEQ multiplex PCR. The sample has some 50,000 clones, 80% to 90% seen once; the top ten hold approximately 27%. Sequenced material: peripheral blood. The source is a human donor in a cohort sampled during active COVID-19.

CDR3 protein: CASSLTSGMMVVSREQYF. CDR3 DNA: TGCGCCAGCAGCCTGACTAGCGGGATGATGGTGGTATCTAGGGAGCAGTACTTC. V usage is TRBV5-1 and J usage is TRBJ2-7; 11 nucleotides align to TRBD2. V gave up 4 bases and J gave up 7 bases; unmatched junction bases: 19. Germline V lookup: CDR1 SGHRS, CDR2 YFSETQ. The CDR3 is 18 amino acids.

This sequence joins TRBV7-3 and TRBJ1-1; 8 bases align to TRBD1. V gave up 6 bases and J gave up 0 bases; unmatched junction bases: 9. The CDR3 consists of 16 residues. Germline CDR1 reads SGHTA; CDR2 reads FQGTGA. The CDR3 region has the DNA TGTGCCAGCAGTGCAAAAGCGACAGGGGTGAACACTGAAGCTTTCTTT. This codes for CASSAKATGVNTEAFF.

The chain employs TRBV7-3 and TRBJ1-4; D is unclear. The germline V gene has CDR1 SGHTA and CDR2 FQGTGA. The CDR3 is made up of 15 amino acids. V was trimmed by 4 bases and J by 3 bases, leaving 12 bases between them. The CDR3 sequence is CASSCSRAANEKLFF. The CDR3 nucleotides are TGTGCCAGCAGCTGCTCGCGTGCGGCTAATGAAAAACTGTTTTTT.

J is TRBJ2-1 and V is TRBV3-1 (or the pseudogene TRBV3-2); a possible D gene is TRBD1 (6 bases). There are 13 residues in the CDR3. V was trimmed by 4 bases and J by 4 bases, leaving 8 bases between them. CDR1 is LGHDT, CDR2 YNNKEL, per germline (reference sequence). The CDR3 sequence: CASSPTGYNEQFF. CDR3 coding DNA: TGTGCCAGCAGCCCGACAGGTTACAATGAGCAGTTCTTC.

On this clone itself: Different DNA sequences within this sample yield the same CDR3. The CDR3 spells CASGQGDQPQHF. The CDR3 nucleotides read TGTGCCAGCGGGCAGGGGGATCAGCCCCAGCATTTT. The V gene is TRBV6-6, the J gene TRBJ1-5; 7 bases fit TRBD1. The CDR3 extends over 12 amino acids. V gave up 8 bases and J gave up 5 bases; unmatched junction bases: 3. Germline assignment: CDR1 MNHNY and CDR2 SVGAGI (reference sequence).

The CDR3 loop is CASSLAVQGLGETQYF. CDR3 in DNA: TGTGCCAGCAGCTTGGCCGTACAGGGACTAGGAGAGACCCAGTACTTC. V usage is TRBV5-4 and J usage is TRBJ2-5, with 8 bases identical to TRBD2. Trimming took 0 bases from V and 4 from J; bases not matched to a gene: 8. This CDR3 is built from 16 residues. CDR1 is SGHNT and CDR2 is YYREEE in the germline V gene (reference sequence).

The J gene is TRBJ2-7, the V gene TRBV6-1, with 11 nucleotides matching TRBD2. Germline loops: CDR1 MNHNS, CDR2 SASEGT. This CDR3 spans 19 amino acids. V trimming: 2 bases; J trimming: 0 bases; junction bases outside the gene matches: 12. The CDR3 nucleotides read TGTGCCAGCAGTGAACGGGGGCTAGCGGGGGGACAAAGCTCCTACGAGCAGTACTTC. Translating gives CASSERGLAGGQSSYEQYF.

The V gene is TRBV19, the J gene TRBJ1-1; perhaps TRBD1 as D (5 bases). This CDR3 has 12 amino acids. Deletions cut 3 bases from V and 11 bases from J, with 13 bases between. The V gene's germline CDR1 is LNHDA and CDR2 SQIVND (reference sequence). The CDR3: CASSIGGERAFF. For the CDR3, the DNA is TGTGCCAGTAGTATCGGAGGGGAGAGGGCTTTCTTT.

This clone has just a few counts. The CDR3 DNA follows: TGTGCCAGCAGTGAACAGACCCCCGGGACAGGGGGCAATGGCTACACCTTC. It specifies CASSEQTPGTGGNGYTF. The V gene is TRBV2, the J gene TRBJ1-2; TRBD1 agrees at 12 bases. Per germline, CDR1 SNHLY and CDR2 FYNNEI. With V trimmed by 2 bases and J by 6 bases, 10 bases remained unmatched. The CDR3 is 17 residues long.

The V call is TRBV5-4, the J call TRBJ2-7, with 10 bases identical to TRBD2. Germline CDR1 and CDR2: SGHNT and YYREEE (reference sequence). The V segment lost 1 base and the J segment 3 bases; nucleotides outside the gene matches: 1. The CDR3 length is 14 residues. The CDR3 coding sequence is TGTGCCAGCAGCTTGAGCGGGGGGGGCTACGAGCAGTACTTC. Translation gives CASSLSGGGYEQYF.

The rearrangement joins TRBV5-1 to TRBJ1-2, with 11 bases aligning to TRBD1. The J segment lost 2 bases and the V segment lost 6 bases, leaving 6 bases of the junction unmatched. Germline V CDR1 and CDR2: SGHRS, YFSETQ. This CDR3 contains 15 residues. The CDR3 region has the DNA TGCGCCAGCAATCCGGGACAGGGGGTCAACTATGGCTACACCTTC. Translation gives CASNPGQGVNYGYTF.

The chain employs TRBV7-7 and TRBJ2-1; 8 nucleotides align to TRBD2. The CDR3 spans 15 residues. The junction had 7 bases not matched to a gene; V was cut back by 1 base and J by 8 bases. Germline V gene data show CDR1 as SSHAT and CDR2 as FNYEAQ (reference sequence). The CDR3 DNA is TGTGCCAGCAGCTTAGGTCTAGCGGGTGGGGATGAGCAGTTCTTC. Residues: CASSLGLAGGDEQFF.

The CDR3 reads CARTIGGALVGYTF. The CDR3 DNA sequence: TGTGCCAGGACCATCGGGGGAGCACTGGTTGGCTACACCTTC. The genes are TRBV2 and TRBJ1-2; tentatively, D is TRBD1 (5 bases). The CDR3 is 14 residues long. V was cut by 9 bases and J by 7 bases, with 21 bases left in between. Germline CDR1 is SNHLY and CDR2 is FYNNEI.

The V gene is TRBV5-1, the J gene TRBJ2-3, with TRBD1 matching 9 bases. CDR1 SGHRS and CDR2 YFSETQ come from the germline V gene. The CDR3 is made up of 15 amino acids. Trimming took 4 bases from V and 6 from J; bases not matched to a gene: 9. The CDR3, as DNA: TGCGCCAGCAGCCAGGGGGACAGGGCGAGGGATACGCAGTATTTT. As protein: CASSQGDRARDTQYF. Together with reference TRBV5-1 and TRBJ2-3, the CDR3 gives the full variable domain: KAGVTQTPRYLIKTRGQQVTLSCSPISGHRSVSWYQQTPGQGLQFLFEYFSETQRNKGNFPGRFSGRQFSNSRSEMNVSTLELGDSALYLCASSQGDRARDTQYFGPGTRLTVL.

This rearrangement joins TRBV30 to TRBJ1-1; weak D call: TRBD1 (6 bases). This CDR3 is built from 13 residues. Germline values: CDR1 GTSNPN, CDR2 SVGIG (reference sequence). V was trimmed by 2 bases and J by 5 bases, leaving 12 bases between them. In nucleotides, the CDR3 is TGTGCCTGGAGTAGGGGGATGGGGACTGAAGCTTTCTTT. Translated: CAWSRGMGTEAFF.

The CDR3 here is CASSSQTGVGTEAFF. The CDR3 nucleotides read TGCGCCAGCAGCTCCCAGACAGGGGTGGGTACTGAAGCTTTCTTT. The V and J genes are TRBV5-1 and TRBJ1-1, with 8 bases identical to TRBD1. The germline CDR1 and CDR2 sequences are SGHRS and YFSETQ. This CDR3 comprises 15 residues. Trimming removed 3 bases from V and 5 bases from J; junction bases left unmatched: 9.

The genes are TRBV6-5 and TRBJ2-4, with D possibly being TRBD2 (5 bases). There are 14 residues in the CDR3. The V end was cut by 7 bases, the J end by 2 bases, with 12 bases between. Germline loops: CDR1 MNHEY, CDR2 SVGAGI. In DNA, the CDR3 is TGTGCCAGCACCGCTCCGGGATCCAAAAACATTCAGTACTTC. Amino acids: CASTAPGSKNIQYF.

The gene calls are TRBV27 and TRBJ1-5; 9 positions agree with TRBD1. Germline V gene data show CDR1 as MNHEY and CDR2 as SMNVEV (reference sequence). The CDR3 contains 15 residues. With 6 bases clipped from V and 2 bases from J, the junction kept 5 bases outside the gene matches. The CDR3 DNA reads TGTGCCAGCAGATCACAGGGGGCGGGCAATCAGCCCCAGCATTTT. Amino acid sequence: CASRSQGAGNQPQHF.

CDR3 in amino acids: CASRPTGAFAYEQYF. DNA for the CDR3: TGTGCCAGTAGACCGACAGGGGCGTTCGCCTACGAGCAGTACTTC. The V and J genes are TRBV19 and TRBJ2-7; 8 nucleotides match TRBD1. This CDR3 is 15 amino acids long. The V gene end was trimmed by 6 bases and the J gene end by 2 bases; junction bases not matched to a gene: 9. CDR1 and CDR2 (germline): LNHDA, SQIVND (reference sequence). The entire variable domain, with the rest obtained from reference TRBV19 and TRBJ2-7, is as follows: DGGITQSPKYLFRKEGQNVTLSCEQNLNHDAMYWYRQDPGQGLRLIYYSQIVNDFQKGDIAEGYSVSREKKESFPLTVTSAQKNPTAFYLCASRPTGAFAYEQYFGPGTRLTVT.

This clone came up a few times. This chain joins TRBV6-5 and TRBJ2-7; 8 nucleotides match TRBD1. The CDR3 totals 14 residues. Germline V gene data show CDR1 as MNHEY and CDR2 as SVGAGI. Trimming at V came to 5 bases and at J to 3 bases, leaving 6 bases not matched to a gene. Written as DNA, the CDR3 is TGTGCCAGCAGTCGGGACAGGTCGGGCTACGAGCAGTACTTC. Translating gives CASSRDRSGYEQYF.

This chain links TRBV19 with TRBJ2-5, with TRBD2 as a possible D gene (6 bases). Germline CDR1 is LNHDA and CDR2 is SQIVND (reference sequence). The CDR3 sequence is 14 residues long. Trimming shortened V by 1 base and J by 5 bases, and 11 bases separated the two germline ends. The CDR3 sequence: CASSIGLAPETQYF. CDR3 bases: TGTGCCAGTAGTATAGGGCTAGCGCCGGAGACCCAGTACTTC.

The rearrangement links TRBV5-1 to TRBJ1-4; D not certain. The V and J ends lost 0 bases and 7 bases respectively, with 13 bases between them. The CDR3 sequence is 15 residues long. Germline V gives CDR1 SGHRS, CDR2 YFSETQ. CDR3 region: CASSLDGLGGEKLFF. The CDR3 region has the DNA TGCGCCAGCAGCTTGGACGGCCTAGGCGGTGAAAAACTGTTTTTT.

This clone was seen only once. This chain links TRBV20-1 with TRBJ1-1; D gene ambiguous. The CDR3 is 13 residues long. Germline V CDR1 and CDR2: DFQATT, SNEGSKA (reference sequence). Trimming removed 3 bases at V and 0 bases at J, with 8 bases between. The CDR3 nucleotides read TGCAGTGCTAGTCCGCAGTTGAACACTGAAGCTTTCTTT. Translating gives CSASPQLNTEAFF.

The V call is TRBV11-2, the J call TRBJ2-1, with a possible D match to TRBD2 (5 bases). Trimming shortened V by 0 bases and J by 6 bases, and 15 bases separated the two germline ends. The CDR3 sequence is 16 residues long. Germline V CDR1 and CDR2: SGHAT, FQNNGV. CDR3 in amino acids: CASSLDLILAANEQFF. The CDR3 bases are TGTGCCAGCAGCTTAGATCTTATTCTAGCAGCCAATGAGCAGTTCTTC.

The chain carries TRBV30 and TRBJ2-5, with D perhaps matching TRBD1 (5 bases). The V gene lost 1 base and the J gene lost 7 bases, with 13 bases spanning the gap. The CDR3 has 13 residues. CDR1 and CDR2 from the germline V gene are GTSNPN and SVGIG (reference sequence). The CDR3 here is CAWSGQGWGTQYF. DNA for the CDR3: TGTGCCTGGAGTGGTCAGGGATGGGGGACCCAGTACTTC.

V and J are TRBV19 and TRBJ2-5, with 9 nucleotides matching TRBD2. The junction had 5 bases not matched to a gene; V was cut back by 3 bases and J by 3 bases. The V gene's germline CDR1 is LNHDA and CDR2 SQIVND (reference sequence). The CDR3 is 15 amino acids. The CDR3: CASSILTSGKETQYF. CDR3 DNA sequence: TGTGCCAGTAGTATCTTGACTAGCGGCAAAGAGACCCAGTACTTC.

The genes are TRBV5-1 and TRBJ2-1, with TRBD1 identical over 7 bases. The CDR3 length is 12 residues. V was clipped by 3 bases and J by 8 bases; unmatched bases: 2. In germline, CDR1 is SGHRS, CDR2 YFSETQ. DNA for the CDR3: TGCGCCAGCAGCTCAACAGGGGATGAGCAGTTCTTC. Translation gives CASSSTGDEQFF.

This rearrangement joins TRBV9 to TRBJ2-1, with 10 bases identical to TRBD2. The J segment lost 3 bases and the V segment lost 2 bases, leaving 2 bases of the junction unmatched. Germline assignment: CDR1 SGDLS and CDR2 YYNGEE. The CDR3 contains 15 residues. CDR3 nucleotide sequence: TGTGCCAGCAGCGTTACTAGCGGGGACTACAATGAGCAGTTCTTC. It encodes CASSVTSGDYNEQFF.